This entry lists 9 T cell receptor beta chains sequenced from one sample in a study of T-cell reconstitution after alpha-beta-depleted transplantation in children. Unique molecular identifiers were built into the TCRbeta library. In TCRdb, the PCR reads were re-called with MiXCR into one record per CDR3 protein. The repertoire includes fewer than 750,000 distinct CDR3 sequences, 23% of them detected once, and about 14% sits in the top ten. Material: PBMCs, mostly from graft donor cells, obtained 360 days after TCRalphabeta/CD19-depleted stem cell transplant. The receptor set was obtained from a boy less than two years old who had a stem cell transplant for acute myeloid leukemia, so the T cells may come from the graft donor.

This clonotype came up a few times. The rearrangement links TRBV15 to TRBJ2-5, with 7 bases aligning to TRBD2. The V and J ends lost 1 base and 1 base, in that order; junction bases with no gene match: 6. The CDR3 is made up of 16 amino acids. The V gene's germline CDR1 is LNHNV and CDR2 YYDKDF (reference sequence). CDR3 sequence: CATSRVRAGVQETQYF. CDR3 in DNA: TGTGCCACCAGCAGAGTTCGGGCGGGGGTCCAAGAGACCCAGTACTTC. Full variable domain (remainder filled in from reference TRBV15 and TRBJ2-5): DAMVIQNPRYQVTQFGKPVTLSCSQTLNHNVMYWYQQKSSQAPKLLFHYYDKDFNNEADTPDNFQSRRPNTSFCFLDIRSPGLGDTAMYLCATSRVRAGVQETQYFGPGTRLLVL.

The table lists this clonotype with a few counts. The CDR3 nucleotides are TGCAGTGCTAGCGCCAGGGGCAGGGGCTACACCTTC. It encodes CSASARGRGYTF. The chain recombines TRBV20-1 with TRBJ1-2; maybe TRBD1 (6 bases). Trimming stripped 3 bases from V and 8 bases from J, with 13 bases between. The germline CDR1 and CDR2 sequences are DFQATT and SNEGSKA (reference sequence). The CDR3 length is 12 residues.

This clonotype showed up just a few times. This sequence joins TRBV7-2 and TRBJ1-1; D is unresolved. From germline, CDR1 is SGHTA and CDR2 FQGNSA. With 1 base removed from V and 7 bases from J, the gap between germline ends came to 22 bases. CDR3 length equals 17 residues. The CDR3 nucleotides read TGTGCCAGCAGCTTAGGGCCCTTGAAAGGCCTGGATGTTGAAGCTTTCTTT. Translation: CASSLGPLKGLDVEAFF.

This clonotype came up a few times. J is TRBJ2-5 and V is TRBV28, with D perhaps given as TRBD1 or TRBD2 (6 bases each). The CDR3 runs to 15 residues. Germline V lookup: CDR1 MDHEN, CDR2 SYDVKM. Between the trimmed V and J ends, which lost 6 bases and 5 bases, there was a span of 19 bases. DNA for the CDR3: TGTGCCAGCAGCCCCTCCAGGACGGGGGCGGAGACCCAGTACTTC. This translates into CASSPSRTGAETQYF. Using reference TRBV28 and TRBJ2-5 for the parts outside the CDR3, the full variable domain is DVKVTQSSRYLVKRTGEKVFLECVQDMDHENMFWYRQDPGLGLRLIYFSYDVKMKEKGDIPEGYSVSREKKERFSLILESASTNQTSMYLCASSPSRTGAETQYFGPGTRLLVL.

This clonotype appeared a few times. A much larger clone lies one base from this, so it may be a read error. The chain carries TRBV29-1 and TRBJ2-3; 7 bases align to TRBD2. This CDR3 is 13 amino acids long. The germline V gene has CDR1 SQVTM and CDR2 ANQGSEA. Losses at the gene ends were 4 bases for V and 1 base for J; bases not matched to a gene: 2. In nucleotides, the CDR3 is TGCAGCGTTGTGGGGGGGGGCACAGATACGCAGTATTTT. It is translated as CSVVGGGTDTQYF.

The chain carries TRBV27 and TRBJ2-2, with D possibly being TRBD1 (6 bases). Germline loops: CDR1 MNHEY, CDR2 SMNVEV (reference sequence). V was shortened by 5 bases and J by 0 bases, with 13 bases between the two germline ends. CDR3 length equals 16 residues. CDR3 DNA sequence: TGTGCCAGCAGTCCAGGGACATTAGCGAACACCGGGGAGCTGTTTTTT. It codes for CASSPGTLANTGELFF.

The chain couples TRBV7-9 to TRBJ2-7; 9 bases align to TRBD1. V lost 5 bases to trimming and J lost 4 bases; unmatched junction nucleotides: 12. Germline values: CDR1 SEHNR, CDR2 FQNEAQ (reference sequence). The CDR3 has 16 residues. CDR3 residues: CASSAPSGTGSYEQYF. The CDR3 region has the DNA TGTGCCAGCAGCGCACCCTCCGGGACAGGGAGTTACGAGCAGTACTTC.

The chain employs TRBV15 and TRBJ1-1, with 7 bases lining up with TRBD1. Germline CDR1 reads LNHNV; CDR2 reads YYDKDF (reference sequence). The ends lost 3 bases at V and 0 bases at J; junction bases unmatched: 7. This CDR3 is 16 amino acids long. The CDR3 region has the DNA TGTGCCACCAGCAGCAGTTTGGGACAGATGAACACTGAAGCTTTCTTT. Translated: CATSSSLGQMNTEAFF.

Turning to this clonotype: Given a much more abundant clone one base away, this may be a read error. The CDR3 does not end in the conserved phenylalanine or tryptophan, so this is likely a read error. The chain uses TRBV4-1 and TRBJ1-1; possible D gene TRBD1, 5 bases. There are 15 residues in the CDR3. V dropped 0 bases and J dropped 1 base, with 9 bases sitting between them. Germline-derived CDR1 and CDR2 are MGHRA and YSYEKL. The CDR3 coding sequence is TGCGCCAGCAGCCAAGACAGGGTAACGAACACTGAAGCTTTCTGT. Translating it yields CASSQDRVTNTEAFC.